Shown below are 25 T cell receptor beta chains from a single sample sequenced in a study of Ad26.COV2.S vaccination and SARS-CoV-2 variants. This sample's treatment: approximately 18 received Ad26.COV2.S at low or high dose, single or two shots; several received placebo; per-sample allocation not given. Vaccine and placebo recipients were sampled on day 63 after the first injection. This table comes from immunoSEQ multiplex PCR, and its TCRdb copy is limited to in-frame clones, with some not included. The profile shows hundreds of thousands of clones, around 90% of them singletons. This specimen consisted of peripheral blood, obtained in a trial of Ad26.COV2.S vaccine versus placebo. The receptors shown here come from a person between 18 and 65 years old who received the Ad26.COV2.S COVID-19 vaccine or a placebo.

DNA of the CDR3: TGTGCCAGCAGCTGGTCGACAGGCAAGTACGAGCAGTACTTC. Protein sequence: CASSWSTGKYEQYF. The chain couples TRBV7-2 to TRBJ2-7; perhaps TRBD1 as D (6 bases). The germline V gene has CDR1 SGHTA and CDR2 FQGNSA. The V end lost 4 bases, the J end lost 4 bases, and 14 bases lay between the germline ends. The CDR3 has 14 amino acids.

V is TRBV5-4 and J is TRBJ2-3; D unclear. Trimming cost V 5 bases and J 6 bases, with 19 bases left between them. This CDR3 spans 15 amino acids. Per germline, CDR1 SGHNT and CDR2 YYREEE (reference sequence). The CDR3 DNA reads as TGTGCCAGCAGTTTGTCAGGACCCGCCGTGGATACGCAGTATTTT. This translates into CASSLSGPAVDTQYF. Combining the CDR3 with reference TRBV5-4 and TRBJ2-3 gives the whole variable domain ETGVTQSPTHLIKTRGQQVTLRCSSQSGHNTVSWYQQALGQGPQFIFQYYREEENGRGNFPPRFSGLQFPNYSSELNVNALELDDSALYLCASSLSGPAVDTQYFGPGTRLTVL.

The CDR3 nucleotides read TGCAGCGTTGTTCCACAGGGGACGGGAGAGACCCAGTACTTC. It translates to CSVVPQGTGETQYF. This rearrangement joins TRBV29-1 to TRBJ2-5; 7 bases are shared with TRBD1. J gave up 4 bases and V 4 bases, and 9 bases lay outside the gene matches. This CDR3 region has 14 residues. Germline V gene data show CDR1 as SQVTM and CDR2 as ANQGSEA.

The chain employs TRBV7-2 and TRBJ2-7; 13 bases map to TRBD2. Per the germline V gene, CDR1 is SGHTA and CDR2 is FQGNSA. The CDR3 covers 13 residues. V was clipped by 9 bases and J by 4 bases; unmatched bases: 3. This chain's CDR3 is CASSGLAGYEQYF. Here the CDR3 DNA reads TGTGCCAGTTCGGGACTAGCGGGGTACGAGCAGTACTTC.

CDR3 sequence: CASSLGASGSYEQYF. In DNA form, the CDR3 reads TGTGCCAGCAGTCTGGGGGCTAGCGGGTCCTACGAGCAGTACTTC. V is TRBV28 and J is TRBJ2-7; 8 bases are a match to TRBD2. This CDR3 spans 15 amino acids. Germline trimming cut 5 bases from V and 1 base from J; bases unmatched to any gene: 7. CDR1 is MDHEN, CDR2 SYDVKM, per germline.

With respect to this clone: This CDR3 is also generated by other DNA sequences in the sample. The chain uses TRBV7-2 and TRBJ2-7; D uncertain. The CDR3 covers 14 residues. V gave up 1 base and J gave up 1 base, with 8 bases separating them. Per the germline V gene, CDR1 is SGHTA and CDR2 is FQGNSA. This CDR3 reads CASSLGTGSYEQYF. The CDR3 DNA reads TGTGCCAGCAGCTTAGGGACGGGTTCCTACGAGCAGTACTTC.

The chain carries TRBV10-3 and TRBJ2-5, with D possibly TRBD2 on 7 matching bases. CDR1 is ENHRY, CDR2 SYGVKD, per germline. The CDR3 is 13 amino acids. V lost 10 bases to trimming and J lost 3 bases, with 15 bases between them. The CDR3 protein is CATNPGGEETQYF. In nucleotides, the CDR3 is TGTGCCACCAACCCGGGGGGCGAAGAGACCCAGTACTTC.

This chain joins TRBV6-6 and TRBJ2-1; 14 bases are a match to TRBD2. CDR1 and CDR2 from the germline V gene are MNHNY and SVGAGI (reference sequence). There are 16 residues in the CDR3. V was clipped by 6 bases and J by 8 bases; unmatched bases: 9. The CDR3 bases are TGTGCCAGCAGCGACTCCGGGACTAGCGGGAGCTATGAGCAGTTCTTC. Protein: CASSDSGTSGSYEQFF.

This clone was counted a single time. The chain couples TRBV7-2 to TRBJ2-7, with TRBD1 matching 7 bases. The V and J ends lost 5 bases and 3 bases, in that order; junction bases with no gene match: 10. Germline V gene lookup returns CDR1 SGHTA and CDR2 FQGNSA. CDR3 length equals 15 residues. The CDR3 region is CASSLQPGQNYEQYF. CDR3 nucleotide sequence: TGTGCCAGCAGCCTCCAACCGGGACAGAACTACGAGCAGTACTTC.

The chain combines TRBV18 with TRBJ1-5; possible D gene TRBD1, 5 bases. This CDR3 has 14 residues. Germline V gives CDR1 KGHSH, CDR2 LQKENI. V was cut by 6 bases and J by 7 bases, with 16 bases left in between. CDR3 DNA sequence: TGTGCCAGCTCGCCCCGGACATCGGACCAGCCCCAGCATTTT. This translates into CASSPRTSDQPQHF.

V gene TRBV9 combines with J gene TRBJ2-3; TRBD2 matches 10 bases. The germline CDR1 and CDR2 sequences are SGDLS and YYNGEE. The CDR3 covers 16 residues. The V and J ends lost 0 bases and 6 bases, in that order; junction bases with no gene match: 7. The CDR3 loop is CASSVGASGSRDTQYF. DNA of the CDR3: TGTGCCAGCAGCGTAGGGGCTAGCGGGAGCAGGGATACGCAGTATTTT.

CDR3 in amino acids: CASSLSGWTSPDTQYF. CDR3 coding DNA: TGTGCCAGCAGCTTAAGCGGTTGGACTTCCCCAGATACGCAGTATTTT. The chain is built from TRBV7-2 and TRBJ2-3; maybe TRBD2 (5 bases). Trimming left V 2 bases short and J 4 bases short, with 16 bases between. CDR1 and CDR2 (germline): SGHTA, FQGNSA. The CDR3 contains 16 residues.

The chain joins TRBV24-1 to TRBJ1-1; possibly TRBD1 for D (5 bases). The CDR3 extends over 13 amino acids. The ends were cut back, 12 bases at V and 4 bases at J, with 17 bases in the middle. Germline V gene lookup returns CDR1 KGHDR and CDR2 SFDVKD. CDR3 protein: CAPPGSACTEAFF. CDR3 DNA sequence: TGTGCCCCCCCAGGGTCGGCGTGCACTGAAGCTTTCTTT.

CDR3 coding DNA: TGCGCCAGCAGCCTTTGGACAGAGGAGAGCTCCTACGAGCAGTACTTC. It yields the protein CASSLWTEESSYEQYF. The chain recombines TRBV5-1 with TRBJ2-7; possible D gene TRBD1, 6 bases. Germline CDR1 reads SGHRS; CDR2 reads YFSETQ. The CDR3 has 16 residues. Trimming left V 4 bases short and J 0 bases short, with 17 bases between.

This chain's CDR3 is CASSPGQNGNTIYF. CDR3 DNA sequence: TGCGCCAGCAGCCCGGGACAGAACGGAAACACCATATATTTT. The chain links TRBV5-1 to TRBJ1-3; 7 bases are shared with TRBD1. The CDR3 is 14 amino acids. The trim removed 4 bases at V and 4 bases at J, leaving 5 bases unmatched. Germline V gene data show CDR1 as SGHRS and CDR2 as YFSETQ.

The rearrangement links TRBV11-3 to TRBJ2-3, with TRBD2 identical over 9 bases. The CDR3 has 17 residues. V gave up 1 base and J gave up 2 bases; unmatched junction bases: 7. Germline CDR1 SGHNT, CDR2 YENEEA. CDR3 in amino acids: CASSLGQREAATDTQYF. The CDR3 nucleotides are TGTGCCAGCAGCTTAGGTCAGCGGGAGGCTGCCACAGATACGCAGTATTTT. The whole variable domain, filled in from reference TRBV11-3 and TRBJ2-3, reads EAGVVQSPRYKIIEKKQPVAFWCNPISGHNTLYWYLQNLGQGPELLIRYENEEAVDDSQLPKDRFSAERLKGVDSTLKIQPAELGDSAVYLCASSLGQREAATDTQYFGPGTRLTVL.

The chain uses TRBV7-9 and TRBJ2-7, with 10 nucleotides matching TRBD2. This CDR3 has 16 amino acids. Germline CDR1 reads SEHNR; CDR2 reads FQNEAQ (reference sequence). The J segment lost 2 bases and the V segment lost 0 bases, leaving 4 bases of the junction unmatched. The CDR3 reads CASSLALAGVTYEQYF. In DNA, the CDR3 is TGTGCCAGCAGCTTAGCGCTAGCGGGAGTAACCTACGAGCAGTACTTC. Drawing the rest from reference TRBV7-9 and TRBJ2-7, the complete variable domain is DTGVSQNPRHKITKRGQNVTFRCDPISEHNRLYWYRQTLGQGPEFLTYFQNEAQLEKSRLLSDRFSAERPKGSFSTLEIQRTEQGDSAMYLCASSLALAGVTYEQYFGPGTRLTVT.

The CDR3 DNA follows: TGCGCCAGCAGCCAAGCGCACGTAGCGGTCAGGAAGGAGCTGTTTTTT. Its translation: CASSQAHVAVRKELFF. The chain employs TRBV4-1 and TRBJ2-2; possibly TRBD2 for D (6 bases). Trimming shortened V by 1 base and J by 10 bases, and 19 bases separated the two germline ends. The CDR3 covers 16 residues. In germline, CDR1 is MGHRA, CDR2 YSYEKL.

CDR3 sequence reads: CASGLETGLRFLQFF. The CDR3 DNA reads as TGTGCTAGTGGTTTGGAGACGGGACTCCGGTTTCTGCAGTTCTTC. The chain joins TRBV12-5 to TRBJ2-1, with a tentative D call TRBD2 (6 bases). There are 15 residues in the CDR3. Deletions cut 1 base from V and 12 bases from J, with 19 bases between. Germline CDR1 is LGHNT and CDR2 is FRNRAP.

The CDR3 is CASSQESTHRDRFYEQYF. CDR3 DNA: TGTGCCAGCAGCCAAGAATCAACCCACCGGGACCGTTTCTACGAGCAGTACTTC. The V and J genes are TRBV3-1 (or the pseudogene TRBV3-2) and TRBJ2-7; D may match TRBD1 or TRBD2 (5 bases each). V was clipped by 0 bases and J by 3 bases, with 21 bases between them. The CDR3 contains 18 residues. Germline loops: CDR1 LGHDT, CDR2 YNNKEL (reference sequence).

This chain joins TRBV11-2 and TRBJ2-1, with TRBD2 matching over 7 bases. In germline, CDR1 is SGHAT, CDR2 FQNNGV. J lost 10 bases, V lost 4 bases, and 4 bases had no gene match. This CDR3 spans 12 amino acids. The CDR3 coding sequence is TGTGCCAGCAGCTGGAGCGGGGACGAGCAGTTCTTC. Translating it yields CASSWSGDEQFF.

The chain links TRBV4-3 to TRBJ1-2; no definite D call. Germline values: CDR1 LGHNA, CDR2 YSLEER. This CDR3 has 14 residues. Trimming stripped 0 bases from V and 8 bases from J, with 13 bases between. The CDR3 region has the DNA TGCGCCAGCAGCCAAGACATAAGGGCCGGAGGCTACACCTTC. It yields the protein CASSQDIRAGGYTF.

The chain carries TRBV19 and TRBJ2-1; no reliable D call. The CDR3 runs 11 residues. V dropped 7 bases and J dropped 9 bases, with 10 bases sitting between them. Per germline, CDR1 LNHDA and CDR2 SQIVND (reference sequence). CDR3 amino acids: CASTAGSEQFF. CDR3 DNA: TGTGCCAGTACCGCTGGGTCTGAGCAGTTCTTC. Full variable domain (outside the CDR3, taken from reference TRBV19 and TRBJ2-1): DGGITQSPKYLFRKEGQNVTLSCEQNLNHDAMYWYRQDPGQGLRLIYYSQIVNDFQKGDIAEGYSVSREKKESFPLTVTSAQKNPTAFYLCASTAGSEQFFGPGTRLTVL.

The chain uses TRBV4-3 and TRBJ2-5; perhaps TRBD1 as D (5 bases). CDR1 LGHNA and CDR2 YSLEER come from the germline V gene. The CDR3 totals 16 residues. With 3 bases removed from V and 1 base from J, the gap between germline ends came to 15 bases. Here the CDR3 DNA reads TGCGCCAGCAGCCACGGAGCGAACAGGCTCCAAGAGACCCAGTACTTC. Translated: CASSHGANRLQETQYF.

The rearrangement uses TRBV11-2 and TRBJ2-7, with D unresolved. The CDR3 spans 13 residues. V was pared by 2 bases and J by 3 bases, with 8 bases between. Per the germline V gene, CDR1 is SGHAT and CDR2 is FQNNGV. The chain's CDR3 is CASSLKTGYEQYF. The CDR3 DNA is TGTGCCAGCAGCTTAAAAACTGGCTACGAGCAGTACTTC.